This T cell receptor (beta chain) was captured by sequencing in a study of T cells expressing NK-cell markers. Study background: Researchers got TCR beta repertoires out of sorted CD3+CD56+NKG2C+, CD3+CD56+NKG2C- and CD3+CD56-NKG2C+ T cells. Serological testing identified seven of the eight sequenced donors as HCMV-seropositive and one as seronegative.

TCR beta libraries carry UMIs added by 5'RACE template switching. TCRdb derives one entry per CDR3 protein from the 5' RACE reads, leaving out DNA. This sample's table reports 150,000 to 180,000 distinct CDR3 sequences. Concerning this clonotype: Its antigen is currently unknown.

Study-wide findings and caveats: Researchers report these clonotypes also headed the CD3+CD56-NKG2C+ fraction in a handful of donors.

Sequencing was performed on blood T cells: a sorted CD56 or NKG2C T cell subset, CD4+ or CD8+ T cells, or bulk PBMC T cells (not recorded which). This clonotype originated in a woman aged 45-60 years in good health.

The CDR3 here is CATGGASGGSGDEQYF. This chain links TRBV10-3 with TRBJ2-7; the D gene TCRdb calls, TRBD2, cannot be checked with no DNA. This CDR3 is built from 16 residues. Germline CDR1 ENHRY, CDR2 SYGVKD.